This passage covers 9 T cell receptor beta chains from one sample sequenced in a study of T cell responses to AZD1222 COVID-19 vaccine. Sequencing was performed with immunoSEQ multiplex PCR; in TCRdb, only in-frame clones are kept and a portion is missing. The sample totals about 140,000 clones. The sequenced sample consisted of peripheral blood. These receptors originate from an adult in good health.

The CDR3 DNA reads TGTGCCAGCAGTTGGGACCCAGGCCGCGCAACGAACACCGGGGAGCTGTTTTTT. Translation: CASSWDPGRATNTGELFF. This chain joins TRBV27 and TRBJ2-2; D may be TRBD1 or TRBD2 (5 bases each). Germline CDR1 and CDR2: MNHEY and SMNVEV (reference sequence). V lost 4 bases and J 0 bases, leaving 18 bases between the germline ends. The CDR3 is 18 amino acids.

The chain uses TRBV9 and TRBJ1-2; TRBD1 matches 9 bases. The germline CDR1 and CDR2 sequences are SGDLS and YYNGEE. J gave up 4 bases and V 0 bases, and 4 bases lay outside the gene matches. The CDR3 is 15 residues long. DNA of the CDR3: TGTGCCAGCAGCGTAGATCGGACAGGGGTCTATGGCTACACCTTC. Protein: CASSVDRTGVYGYTF.

The chain has TRBV20-1 and TRBJ1-1; D gene unclear. Trimming shortened V by 7 bases and J by 4 bases, and 10 bases separated the two germline ends. Germline lookup yields CDR1 DFQATT and CDR2 SNEGSKA (reference sequence). The CDR3 contains 11 residues. The CDR3 protein is CSVVKSTEAFF. DNA for the CDR3: TGCAGTGTCGTGAAGAGCACTGAAGCTTTCTTT.

The chain recombines TRBV14 with TRBJ2-2, with TRBD2 as a possible D gene (6 bases). Germline V lookup: CDR1 SGHDN, CDR2 FVKESK. V lost 1 base and J lost 6, with 18 bases in between. CDR3 length: 17 amino acids. The CDR3 bases are TGTGCCAGCAGCCAAGGGGGGGTGCGATTCTGGTCCGGGGAGCTGTTTTTT. This sequence encodes CASSQGGVRFWSGELFF.

V gene TRBV7-8 combines with J gene TRBJ2-5; TRBD2 is a possible D gene (5 bases). Germline V gene sequence: CDR1 SGHVS, CDR2 FQNEAQ. Trimming took off 5 bases at V and 5 bases at J, with 15 bases between the two ends. The CDR3 length is 14 residues. CDR3 sequence (DNA): TGTGCCAGCAGCGGAGGCGGTCTGGGGGAGACCCAGTACTTC. Amino acid sequence: CASSGGGLGETQYF.

The chain employs TRBV3-1 (or the pseudogene TRBV3-2) and TRBJ1-5, with D perhaps TRBD1 (5 bases). Germline loops: CDR1 LGHDT, CDR2 YNNKEL (reference sequence). CDR3 size: 15 residues. V lost 3 bases to trimming and J lost 0 bases, with 9 bases between them. CDR3 loop: CASSQSGDSNQPQHF. For the CDR3, the DNA is TGTGCCAGCAGCCAGTCGGGGGATAGCAATCAGCCCCAGCATTTT.

The CDR3 spells CASNPPAAGSQETQYF. The CDR3 nucleotides are TGTGCCAGCAACCCCCCGGCCGCGGGGAGCCAAGAGACCCAGTACTTC. V and J are TRBV11-2 and TRBJ2-5; weak D call: TRBD2 (6 bases). The CDR3 has 16 amino acids. In germline, CDR1 is SGHAT, CDR2 FQNNGV. V was pared by 7 bases and J by 1 base, with 19 bases between.

The chain joins TRBV15 to TRBJ1-1, with D unclear. Germline V lookup: CDR1 LNHNV, CDR2 YYDKDF (reference sequence). The ends were cut back, 8 bases at V and 3 bases at J, with 16 bases in the middle. This CDR3 has 14 residues. As DNA, the CDR3 is TGTGCCACCTTACGACTCTCCCGCGACACTGAAGCTTTCTTT. It codes for CATLRLSRDTEAFF.

The rearrangement links TRBV11-1 to TRBJ1-1, with a weak D call TRBD1 (6 bases). The CDR3 spans 13 residues. Germline V gives CDR1 SGHAT, CDR2 FQDESV (reference sequence). V lost 5 bases and J 6 bases, leaving 13 bases between the germline ends. The CDR3 coding sequence is TGTGCCAGCAGCCCCGGCGGGGGGCCTGAAGCTTTCTTT. It encodes CASSPGGGPEAFF.